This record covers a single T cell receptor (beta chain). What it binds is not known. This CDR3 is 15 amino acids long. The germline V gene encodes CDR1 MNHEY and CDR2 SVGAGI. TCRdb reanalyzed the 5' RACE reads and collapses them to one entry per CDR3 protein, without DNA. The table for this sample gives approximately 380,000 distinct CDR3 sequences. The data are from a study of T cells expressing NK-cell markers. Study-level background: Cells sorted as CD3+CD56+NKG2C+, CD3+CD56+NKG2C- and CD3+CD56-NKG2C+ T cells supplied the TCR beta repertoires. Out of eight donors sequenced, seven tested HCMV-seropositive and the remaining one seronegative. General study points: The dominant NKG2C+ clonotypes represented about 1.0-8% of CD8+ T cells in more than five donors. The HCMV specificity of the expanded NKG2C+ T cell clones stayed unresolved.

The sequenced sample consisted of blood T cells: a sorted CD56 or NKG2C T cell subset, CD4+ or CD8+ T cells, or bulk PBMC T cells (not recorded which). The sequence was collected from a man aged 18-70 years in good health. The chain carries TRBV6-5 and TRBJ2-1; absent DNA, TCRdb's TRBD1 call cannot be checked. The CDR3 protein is CASSYPRQGYNEQFF.